In its sample, the clone carrying this TCR beta chain was seen a few times. Time point indicated: pre-sensitization, week 0. The treatment denotes: therapeutic diphenylcyclopropenone sensitization with weekly scalp DPC. The sample comes from a study of human T cells and chemical hapten exposure. Study background: Patch tests put 0.01% DPC on the upper back, read at 6 days. Alopecia areata, totalis and universalis patients, mostly female, were included.

The library tagged each cDNA molecule with unique molecular identifiers. Via MiXCR, TCRdb re-called the RACE reads, giving one row per CDR3 protein. The sample has more than 300,000 distinct CDR3 sequences, roughly 5% seen once. The CDR3 is made up of 15 amino acids. Per the germline V gene, CDR1 is MNHNS and CDR2 is SASEGT. V lost 1 base, J lost 0 bases, and 8 bases lay in between. This chain joins TRBV6-1 and TRBJ2-3; perhaps TRBD2 as D (6 bases). This clonotype was sampled from a woman between 45 and 60 years old with alopecia areata. Some clones in this sample may be carry-over from other donors' samples. Here the sequenced sample was whole blood, taken in connection with sensitization to the hapten diphenylcyclopropenone (DPC). This CDR3 reads CASSEVGGSTDTQYF. CDR3 DNA sequence: TGTGCCAGCAGTGAAGTTGGAGGGAGCACAGATACGCAGTATTTT.